This T cell receptor (beta chain) was profiled in a study of cytomegalovirus exposure and HLA in healthy donors. The wider study: The roughly 120 million unique TCR beta sequences, from 150 million to 200 million T cells, were found by an earlier analysis. Early released data had roughly 81 million unique TCRs, all coming from HLA-typed donors.

The CDR3 consists of 13 residues. The germline gives CDR1 MNHEY, CDR2 SMNVEV (reference sequence). About this clone itself: Its antigen is unidentified.

The study ran its PCR with 60 Vbeta and 13 Jbeta primers. Repertoires were generated with immunoSEQ multiplex PCR, while TCRdb's copy carries only in-frame clones and drops some. The table records 80,000 to 100,000 clones, 55% to 75% of them present only once. Regarding the study as a whole: Researchers left out some V segments, among them TRBV6-2 and TRBV6-3, as indistinguishable.

The sample consisted of PBMCs. J is TRBJ2-5 and V is TRBV27; D may be TRBD1 (6 bases). The DNA end lines up better with TRBJ2-7; the J call may be wrong. This TCR was sampled from a man between 50 and 59 years old in good health and CMV-seronegative. CDR3 protein: CASSLSGQHEQYF. Written as DNA, the CDR3 is TGTGCCAGCAGTTTATCCGGACAGCACGAGCAGTACTTC.